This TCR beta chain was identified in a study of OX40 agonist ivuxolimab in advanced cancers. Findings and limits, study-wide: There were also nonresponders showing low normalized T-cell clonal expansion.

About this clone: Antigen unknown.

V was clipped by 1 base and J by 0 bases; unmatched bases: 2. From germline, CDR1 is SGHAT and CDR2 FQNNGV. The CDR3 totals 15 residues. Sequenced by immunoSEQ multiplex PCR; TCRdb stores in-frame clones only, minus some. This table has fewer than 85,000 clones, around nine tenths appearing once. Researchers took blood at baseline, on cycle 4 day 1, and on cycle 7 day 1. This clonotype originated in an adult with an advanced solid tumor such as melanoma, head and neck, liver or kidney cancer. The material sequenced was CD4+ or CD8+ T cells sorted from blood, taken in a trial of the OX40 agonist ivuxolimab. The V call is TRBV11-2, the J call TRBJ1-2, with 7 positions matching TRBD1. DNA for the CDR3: TGTGCCAGCAGCTTAGGGACAGGAACTAACTATGGCTACACCTTC. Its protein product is CASSLGTGTNYGYTF.